This T cell receptor beta chain is drawn from a study of CD8 T cells in Susac syndrome (dated by TCRdb to about 2019). In terms of the full investigation: Repertoire sequencing was used to test whether CD8+ T cell activation and differentiation in Susac syndrome was antigen driven. The paper's findings and limits, for the study overall: The number of individuals in the TCR sequencing and HLA analysis was acknowledged as relatively small.

There are 14 amino acids in the CDR3, from cysteine to phenylalanine inclusive. Just CDR3 DNA is preserved here, 42 bases in frame from base 1. V is shortened by 0 bases, J by 6 bases, and the region joining them spans 12 bases. Sequences SGHTS (CDR1) and YDEGEE (CDR2) are obtained from the germline V gene. Peripheral blood CD8+ and CD4+ T cells from healthy donors, Susac syndrome patients and multiple sclerosis patients were profiled by high-throughput TCR beta sequencing. The multiple sclerosis controls were treatment-naive patients who had stable or active relapsing-remitting disease and met the revised McDonald criteria. Bulk CD8+ and CD4+ T cells were purified by magnetic negative isolation, while CD8+ TEMRA cells were enriched using FACS. Blood was collected in EDTA tubes and processed within 24 hours, with PBMCs isolated through density gradient centrifugation. PBMCs intended for TCR sequencing were frozen in liquid nitrogen and were later thawed in a 37 degrees C water bath. Purity of sorted or isolated CD4+, CD8+ and CD8+ TEMRA cells was at least 90%.

Concerning this clonotype itself: The target of this receptor is not known. Per-base quality was not reported, and no clone a single base away is much larger than it.

RNA was extracted using the RNeasy kit, and roughly 0.5 to 1 ug of the RNA was reverse transcribed with random hexamers. The immunoSEQ multiplex PCR assay, covering 54 Vbeta and 13 Jbeta segments, was used to amplify TCR beta CDR3 regions. PCR amplification bias was corrected using a synthetic template baseline for primer optimization and computational correction. Per the authors' processing: Only productive sequences were kept, with reads annotated to V, D and J genes according to IMGT and analyzed in immunoSEQ Analyzer. To calculate clonality, Shannon entropy was normalized by log2 of the number of productive unique sequences and then subtracted from one. Public and private clones were assessed among the 100 most prevalent clones of each patient and control. A clone was defined as Susac-specific if it was absent from the healthy and MS cohorts, from over a thousand published viral clones and from other ImmuneACCESS disease sequences. TCRdb ran its own pipeline on the public reads, namely fastp trimming at Q25 and MiXCR clone calling, and kept in-frame beta chains. Rows merge per CDR3 protein into single entries with the most common DNA and genes. The V and J calls were not made by the authors but by TCRdb's processing. Present in this sample are 200,000 to 250,000 distinct CDR3 sequences, 85% to 95% of which were seen just once. The top ten hold around 0.072% of the sample.

The TCR was taken from a human donor with multiple sclerosis. The sample was CD4+ T cells from PBMCs. The V and J segments used are TRBV5-8 and TRBJ1-2; a weak D assignment points to TRBD1 (5 bases agree). At the DNA level, the sequence is TGTGCCAGCAGCTTGGGTGGTTGGGGCGATGGCTACACCTTC. It encodes CASSLGGWGDGYTF.